This entry lists 5 T cell receptor beta chains sequenced from one sample in a study of breast tumors, draining lymph nodes, adjacent tissues. TCRdb fed the multiplex PCR reads into MiXCR, producing one record per CDR3 protein. The repertoire holds some 100,000 distinct CDR3 sequences, with around 21% as singletons. The lymph nodes were axillary draining lymph nodes from breast cancer patients. The sample comprised axillary lymph node tissue. The receptors here all came from a female donor with breast cancer. Some clones in this sample may be carry-over from other donors' samples.

This clonotype occurred many times. The chain recombines TRBV30 with TRBJ1-2; no reliable D call. The germline V gene encodes CDR1 GTSNPN and CDR2 SVGIG (reference sequence). V lost 4 bases and J lost 4, with 10 bases in between. This CDR3 is built from 12 residues. The CDR3 protein is CAWIATSYGYTF. In DNA form, the CDR3 reads TGTGCCTGGATTGCCACGAGCTATGGCTACACCTTC.

This clonotype was detected ten times or more. The chain joins TRBV10-3 to TRBJ1-2, with D unresolved. Germline CDR1 and CDR2: ENHRY and SYGVKD. Trimming left V 0 bases short and J 8 bases short, with 7 bases between. The CDR3 runs to 12 residues. Here the CDR3 reads CAISESNVGYTF. DNA for the CDR3: TGTGCCATCAGTGAGTCGAATGTCGGCTACACCTTC.

The rearrangement links TRBV3-1 to TRBJ2-3; 7 bases are a match to TRBD1. This CDR3 has 16 residues. Trimming removed 4 bases from V and 1 base from J; junction bases left unmatched: 8. Germline V lookup: CDR1 LGHDT, CDR2 YNNKEL (reference sequence). The CDR3 protein is CASSPRTGHRTDTQYF. The CDR3 DNA is TGTGCCAGCAGCCCCCGGACAGGACACCGCACAGATACGCAGTATTTT.

There are a few counts of this clonotype. A much larger clone is a single base away; this may be a read error. CDR3 sequence: CASSLDGTGIGSYEQYF. The CDR3 bases are TGCGCCAGCAGCTTGGATGGGACAGGGATCGGGTCCTACGAGCAGTACTTC. The chain recombines TRBV5-1 with TRBJ2-7; TRBD1 agrees at 9 bases. Trimming at V came to 0 bases and at J to 1 base, leaving 8 bases not matched to a gene. The CDR3 covers 17 residues. The germline gives CDR1 SGHRS, CDR2 YFSETQ.

The chain carries TRBV30 and TRBJ1-3; D not resolved. The germline V and J ends were trimmed by 4 bases and 3 bases, with 7 bases remaining between them. The length of the CDR3 is 12 residues. In germline, CDR1 is GTSNPN, CDR2 SVGIG (reference sequence). The CDR3 sequence is CAWTRGGNTIYF. Here the CDR3 DNA reads TGTGCCTGGACCCGAGGTGGAAACACCATATATTTT.